The text below deals with one TCR beta chain. Its antigen is not known. This entry belongs to a study of Ad26.COV2.S vaccination and SARS-CoV-2 variants. Study-level background: Ad26.COV2.S was injected intramuscularly once or twice, 56 days apart. General study findings and limits: Vaccinees showed greater spike-specific TCR breadth than placebo recipients. Comparable non-spike TCR breadth was observed in vaccine and placebo recipients.

The treatment was: 15 to 20 received Ad26.COV2.S at low or high dose, single or two shots; about 5 received placebo; per-sample allocation not given. It was on day 63 after the first vaccine or placebo injection that samples were taken. Vaccine was an Ad26 vector expressing Wuhan-strain SARS-CoV-2 spike. TCRdb's table, derived via immunoSEQ multiplex PCR, lists solely in-frame clones and lacks some. The sample includes about 680,000 clones, roughly 90% of them seen just once. Germline lookup yields CDR1 SGDLS and CDR2 YYNGEE. This CDR3 has 17 residues. The germline V and J ends were trimmed by 4 bases and 6 bases, with 20 bases remaining between them.

The clonotype originates from a person between 18 and 60 years old who received the Ad26.COV2.S COVID-19 vaccine or a placebo. The genes are TRBV9 and TRBJ1-6, with D tentatively TRBD1 (6 bases). Sequences were derived from peripheral blood, sampled in a trial of Ad26.COV2.S vaccine versus placebo. This CDR3 is CASSPRGGVGRNSPLHF. The DNA for the CDR3 is TGTGCCAGCAGCCCCAGAGGGGGGGTTGGCCGTAATTCACCCCTCCACTTT.